The text below deals with one T cell receptor beta chain. The antigen is not known. This entry comes from a study of cytomegalovirus exposure and HLA in healthy donors. The PCR ran on 60 Vbeta and 13 Jbeta primers. Produced via immunoSEQ multiplex PCR; TCRdb's table is partial and in-frame only. The table has 60,000 to 75,000 clones, 65% to 80% seen once. Study observations and caveats: Later genetic work tied a missense DCLRE1C variant to beta-chain V and J trimming. Earlier findings revealed that most TCR beta V segments proved productive either about 87% or about 30% of the time. The study designated roughly 160 TCR beta chains cytomegalovirus-associated.

V gave up 1 base and J gave up 1 base, with 22 bases separating them. Per germline, CDR1 MNHEY and CDR2 SMNVEV (reference sequence). This CDR3 contains 19 residues. Material for sequencing was PBMCs. The clonotype originates from a woman in her twenties or thirties in good health and CMV-seronegative. The chain uses TRBV27 and TRBJ1-1; the D gene is possibly TRBD1 (6 bases). DNA of the CDR3: TGTGCCAGCAGTTTATACGGCGGCAGGGGATATTCGTCGAACACTGAAGCTTTCTTT. Protein sequence: CASSLYGGRGYSSNTEAFF.